Listed below are T cell receptor beta chains from one sample, sequenced in a study of vaccination and CD4 T cells after COVID-19. Each CDR3 protein is one row after TCRdb ran MiXCR on the PCR reads. The repertoire holds roughly 10,000 distinct CDR3 sequences, with more than 35% as singletons. For these TCRs, the target antigens are not known. The material sequenced was CD4+ T cells from blood, cultured in vitro. These receptors originate from a human donor in good health. CDR3s include the opening cysteine and the closing phenylalanine or tryptophan. A D gene is named only where the DNA matches it firmly. Clone size is shown for a subset of rows, as once, few, many or a class of expanded clone.

d_gene: -
j_gene: TRBJ1-6
abundance: -
v_gene: TRBV6-1
CDR3nt: TGTGCCAGCAAAGCTGGACATTATAATTCACCCCTCCACTTT
CDR3aa: CASKAGHYNSPLHF

d_gene: -
j_gene: TRBJ1-1
abundance: -
v_gene: TRBV7-2
CDR3nt: TGTGCCAGCACCCGACAGGCAGACACTGAAGCTTTCTTT
CDR3aa: CASTRQADTEAFF

d_gene: TRBD2
j_gene: TRBJ2-3
abundance: few
v_gene: TRBV7-2
CDR3nt: TGTGCCAGCAGCTCCCCGGGACTAGCGTCTACAGATACGCAGTATTTT
CDR3aa: CASSSPGLASTDTQYF

d_gene: -
j_gene: TRBJ1-1
abundance: -
v_gene: TRBV4-2
CDR3nt: TGTGCCAGCAGCCAAGAGACGGCGAACACTGAAGCTTTCTTT
CDR3aa: CASSQETANTEAFF

d_gene: -
j_gene: TRBJ1-2
abundance: -
v_gene: TRBV19
CDR3nt: TGTGCCAGTACCGGGGGGGGACTGAACTATGGCTACACCTTC
CDR3aa: CASTGGGLNYGYTF

d_gene: -
j_gene: TRBJ1-4
abundance: -
v_gene: TRBV4-3
CDR3nt: TGCGCCAGCAGCCGAGCAGGACAGACTACTAATGAAAAACTGTTTTTT
CDR3aa: CASSRAGQTTNEKLFF

d_gene: -
j_gene: TRBJ2-1
abundance: -
v_gene: TRBV6-2/TRBV6-3
CDR3nt: TGTGCCAGCAGTCAGAGCGAGGGTGAACCCAATGAGCAGTTCTTC
CDR3aa: CASSQSEGEPNEQFF

d_gene: TRBD2
j_gene: TRBJ2-7
abundance: -
v_gene: TRBV6-2/TRBV6-3
CDR3nt: TGTGCCAGCAGGAAAAGCGGGAGTGGCGCCTACGAGCAGTACTTC
CDR3aa: CASRKSGSGAYEQYF

d_gene: -
j_gene: TRBJ2-3
abundance: few
v_gene: TRBV6-2/TRBV6-3
CDR3nt: TGTGCCAGCAGTTACGGCGGGACTGAAGATACGCAGTATTTT
CDR3aa: CASSYGGTEDTQYF

d_gene: TRBD1
j_gene: TRBJ1-1
abundance: -
v_gene: TRBV6-1
CDR3nt: TGTGCCAGCAGAGGGGACAGGCCTGAAGCTTTCTTT
CDR3aa: CASRGDRPEAFF

d_gene: -
j_gene: TRBJ1-2
abundance: few
v_gene: TRBV20-1
CDR3nt: TGCAGTGCGAGACCTTGGGCGGAAGGCTATGGCTACACCTTC
CDR3aa: CSARPWAEGYGYTF

d_gene: -
j_gene: TRBJ2-2
abundance: few
v_gene: TRBV29-1
CDR3nt: TGCAGCGTTGGCCCTAGCACTTCGAACACCGGGGAGCTGTTTTTT
CDR3aa: CSVGPSTSNTGELFF

d_gene: -
j_gene: TRBJ1-1
abundance: -
v_gene: TRBV20-1
CDR3nt: TGCAGCGCTGGGGCCCAGAACACTGAAGCTTTCTTT
CDR3aa: CSAGAQNTEAFF

d_gene: TRBD1
j_gene: TRBJ1-1
abundance: -
v_gene: TRBV10-3
CDR3nt: TGTGCCATCGCCCTGACAGGGGGCTTTGGCACTGAAGCTTTCTTT
CDR3aa: CAIALTGGFGTEAFF

d_gene: TRBD2
j_gene: TRBJ2-1
abundance: -
v_gene: TRBV11-2
CDR3nt: TGTGCCAGCAGCTCGACTAGCGGGAGGGCAGGTGAGCAGTTCTTC
CDR3aa: CASSSTSGRAGEQFF

d_gene: -
j_gene: TRBJ2-1
abundance: -
v_gene: TRBV30
CDR3nt: TGTGCCTGGAGTGTAAGGCGGGGTCCTGGCAATGAGCAGTTCTTC
CDR3aa: CAWSVRRGPGNEQFF

d_gene: -
j_gene: TRBJ1-1
abundance: -
v_gene: TRBV30
CDR3nt: TGTGCCTGGAGGCCGATGGTCACTGAAGCTTTCTTT
CDR3aa: CAWRPMVTEAFF

d_gene: -
j_gene: TRBJ1-2
abundance: -
v_gene: TRBV2
CDR3nt: TGTGCCAGCAGTTCCCCACAGGGAGCGGATGGCTACACCTTC
CDR3aa: CASSSPQGADGYTF

d_gene: TRBD2
j_gene: TRBJ2-7
abundance: -
v_gene: TRBV4-2
CDR3nt: TGTGCCAGCAGCCGGGGGGGGGGATCCTCCTACGAGCAGTACTTC
CDR3aa: CASSRGGGSSYEQYF

d_gene: -
j_gene: TRBJ2-2
abundance: -
v_gene: TRBV7-2
CDR3nt: TGTGCCAGCAGCTCAGATGGCGGGGCGAACACCGGGGAGCTGTTTTTT
CDR3aa: CASSSDGGANTGELFF

d_gene: -
j_gene: TRBJ1-5
abundance: medium-sized
v_gene: TRBV15
CDR3nt: TGTGCCACCAGCAGTGGGTCGGTGGGGCCCCAGCATTTT
CDR3aa: CATSSGSVGPQHF

d_gene: TRBD1
j_gene: TRBJ2-7
abundance: -
v_gene: TRBV19
CDR3nt: TGTGCCAGCAGCGTGACAGGGCTGTTCGAGCAGTACTTC
CDR3aa: CASSVTGLFEQYF

d_gene: TRBD1
j_gene: TRBJ1-3
abundance: -
v_gene: TRBV7-2
CDR3nt: TGTGCCACTGGGACAGGGCCAACAAACACCATATATTTT
CDR3aa: CATGTGPTNTIYF

d_gene: TRBD1
j_gene: TRBJ1-1
abundance: few
v_gene: TRBV10-3
CDR3nt: TGTGCCATCAGTGCCCCACCGGGACAGGGGTGGGACTCTGAAGCTTTCTTT
CDR3aa: CAISAPPGQGWDSEAFF

d_gene: -
j_gene: TRBJ1-2
abundance: few
v_gene: TRBV10-3
CDR3nt: TGTGCCATCAGTGAGTCCCGGACAGCTAACTATGGCTACACCTTC
CDR3aa: CAISESRTANYGYTF

d_gene: TRBD1
j_gene: TRBJ1-2
abundance: medium-sized
v_gene: TRBV20-1
CDR3nt: TGCAGTGCCCCGGACAGGCCCTATGGCTACACCTTC
CDR3aa: CSAPDRPYGYTF

d_gene: TRBD2
j_gene: TRBJ2-3
abundance: -
v_gene: TRBV7-2
CDR3nt: TGTGCCAGCAGCTGGGGACTAGCGGGAGGATTCGTGTCGGATACGCAGTATTTT
CDR3aa: CASSWGLAGGFVSDTQYF

d_gene: TRBD2
j_gene: TRBJ2-7
abundance: -
v_gene: TRBV6-7
CDR3nt: TGTGCCAGCAGTTACCCCATGACTAGCGTCTCCTACGAGCAGTACTTC
CDR3aa: CASSYPMTSVSYEQYF

d_gene: TRBD1
j_gene: TRBJ1-2
abundance: few
v_gene: TRBV2
CDR3nt: TGTGCCAGCAGCGTTACACAGGGGGCTGGTAGCTATGGCTACACCTTC
CDR3aa: CASSVTQGAGSYGYTF

d_gene: -
j_gene: TRBJ1-2
abundance: few
v_gene: TRBV5-8
CDR3nt: TGTGCCAGCAGCTTGCAGGGTATAAGTGGCTACACCTTC
CDR3aa: CASSLQGISGYTF

d_gene: -
j_gene: TRBJ2-3
abundance: -
v_gene: TRBV10-3
CDR3nt: TGTGCCATCAGTGTCACCCAGGGCCCAGATACGCAGTATTTT
CDR3aa: CAISVTQGPDTQYF

d_gene: TRBD1
j_gene: TRBJ2-7
abundance: -
v_gene: TRBV11-1
CDR3nt: TGTGCCAGCAGCCAGGGACAGGATGACGAGCAGTACTTC
CDR3aa: CASSQGQDDEQYF

d_gene: -
j_gene: TRBJ1-1
abundance: -
v_gene: TRBV12-3/TRBV12-4
CDR3nt: TGTGCCAGCAGTTTTAGGTGGGGGAACACTGAAGCTTTCTTT
CDR3aa: CASSFRWGNTEAFF

d_gene: -
j_gene: TRBJ2-3
abundance: -
v_gene: TRBV28
CDR3nt: TGTGCCAGCAATTGGGGCCCCACAGATACGCAGTATTTT
CDR3aa: CASNWGPTDTQYF

d_gene: TRBD2
j_gene: TRBJ2-2
abundance: once
v_gene: TRBV20-1
CDR3nt: TGCAGTGCTAGCCGGTCCCTAGCGGGAGGGTTGGCCGGGGAGCTGTTTTTT
CDR3aa: CSASRSLAGGLAGELFF

d_gene: TRBD1
j_gene: TRBJ1-5
abundance: few
v_gene: TRBV6-5
CDR3nt: TGTGCCAGCAGTTCCGGACAGGGGGAGGTGAGCAATCAGCCCCAGCATTTT
CDR3aa: CASSSGQGEVSNQPQHF

d_gene: TRBD2
j_gene: TRBJ2-7
abundance: -
v_gene: TRBV28
CDR3nt: TGTGCCAGCAGACGACCCGGACTAGCGGGGAACCTTCGGAACTACGAGCAGTACTTC
CDR3aa: CASRRPGLAGNLRNYEQYF

d_gene: -
j_gene: TRBJ2-7
abundance: -
v_gene: TRBV5-6
CDR3nt: TGTGCCAGCAGCTTGTATGGGGTAGGGCACGAGCAGTACTTC
CDR3aa: CASSLYGVGHEQYF

d_gene: TRBD2
j_gene: TRBJ2-1
abundance: -
v_gene: TRBV4-3
CDR3nt: TGCGCCAGCAGCCAAGATCCGGGCGGGAGCGGCTATGAGCAGTTCTTC
CDR3aa: CASSQDPGGSGYEQFF

d_gene: -
j_gene: TRBJ1-2
abundance: -
v_gene: TRBV28
CDR3nt: TGTGCCAGCAGTTTCGGGGGAGGCTATGGCTACACCTTC
CDR3aa: CASSFGGGYGYTF

d_gene: -
j_gene: TRBJ2-7
abundance: few
v_gene: TRBV12-3/TRBV12-4
CDR3nt: TGTGCCAGCAGTTTACGAGAAGAGCAGTACTTC
CDR3aa: CASSLREEQYF

d_gene: -
j_gene: TRBJ1-1
abundance: few
v_gene: TRBV5-1
CDR3nt: TGCGCCAGCAGCCACGGCGGGGCAGGAACTGAAGCTTTCTTT
CDR3aa: CASSHGGAGTEAFF

d_gene: -
j_gene: TRBJ2-3
abundance: -
v_gene: TRBV20-1
CDR3nt: TGCAGTGCCCCCGGACCGGAATTTAAAGATACGCAGTATTTT
CDR3aa: CSAPGPEFKDTQYF

d_gene: TRBD1
j_gene: TRBJ1-1
abundance: few
v_gene: TRBV20-1
CDR3nt: TGCAGTGCTAAGCGACAGGGGCGGGACACTGAAGCTTTCTTT
CDR3aa: CSAKRQGRDTEAFF

d_gene: -
j_gene: TRBJ1-2
abundance: -
v_gene: TRBV30
CDR3nt: TGTGCCTGGATGGGGGGGGAAGGCTACACCTTC
CDR3aa: CAWMGGEGYTF

d_gene: -
j_gene: TRBJ1-6
abundance: large
v_gene: TRBV6-1
CDR3nt: TGTGCCAGCAGCACGGGACACCCCCTGCCCCTCCACTTT
CDR3aa: CASSTGHPLPLHF

d_gene: TRBD2
j_gene: TRBJ2-1
abundance: -
v_gene: TRBV7-2
CDR3nt: TGTGCCAGCAGCTTAGAGGGACTAGCGGCAAATGAGCAGTTCTTC
CDR3aa: CASSLEGLAANEQFF

d_gene: TRBD2
j_gene: TRBJ2-3
abundance: large
v_gene: TRBV20-1
CDR3nt: TGCAGTGCTAGGCGGGAGGGCCGCGGGCAGTATTTT
CDR3aa: CSARREGRGQYF

d_gene: -
j_gene: TRBJ1-6
abundance: few
v_gene: TRBV20-1
CDR3nt: TGCAGTGCTAGAGTTCGGGGGCGTGGTAATTCACCCCTCCACTTT
CDR3aa: CSARVRGRGNSPLHF

d_gene: -
j_gene: TRBJ1-5
abundance: few
v_gene: TRBV20-1
CDR3nt: TGCAGTGCACGAGCGGGGATTGGCAATCAGCCCCAGCATTTT
CDR3aa: CSARAGIGNQPQHF

d_gene: -
j_gene: TRBJ2-5
abundance: medium-sized
v_gene: TRBV11-2
CDR3nt: TGTGCCAGCAACCCGATGGGGGGTCCGGAGACCCAGTACTTC
CDR3aa: CASNPMGGPETQYF

d_gene: -
j_gene: TRBJ1-5
abundance: few
v_gene: TRBV20-1
CDR3nt: TGCAGTGCTTCCTCGACAACCAGTCGGTATAGCAATCAGCCCCAGCATTTT
CDR3aa: CSASSTTSRYSNQPQHF

d_gene: -
j_gene: TRBJ1-3
abundance: few
v_gene: TRBV7-9
CDR3nt: TGTGCCAGCAGCTTAAGCGGTATGTCTGGAAACACCATATATTTT
CDR3aa: CASSLSGMSGNTIYF

d_gene: TRBD1
j_gene: TRBJ2-3
abundance: -
v_gene: TRBV6-4
CDR3nt: TGTGCCAGCAGTGACGGGACAGGGGGCACAGATACGCAGTATTTT
CDR3aa: CASSDGTGGTDTQYF

d_gene: TRBD1
j_gene: TRBJ2-7
abundance: few
v_gene: TRBV28
CDR3nt: TGTGCCAGCAGACGTTCCGGGACAGGAATCTCCGAGCAGTACTTC
CDR3aa: CASRRSGTGISEQYF

d_gene: TRBD1
j_gene: TRBJ1-2
abundance: -
v_gene: TRBV19
CDR3nt: TGTGCCAGTAGATTCCCAGGACAGGGGGCCTATGGCTACACCTTC
CDR3aa: CASRFPGQGAYGYTF

d_gene: TRBD2
j_gene: TRBJ2-3
abundance: -
v_gene: TRBV2
CDR3nt: TGTGCCAGCAGTGGCAGCGGGAAGATAGATACGCAGTATTTT
CDR3aa: CASSGSGKIDTQYF

d_gene: TRBD1
j_gene: TRBJ2-5
abundance: few
v_gene: TRBV24-1
CDR3nt: TGTGCCACCAGTGATTGGGGACCGGGACAGGTGGAGACCCAGTACTTC
CDR3aa: CATSDWGPGQVETQYF

d_gene: TRBD1
j_gene: TRBJ2-7
abundance: few
v_gene: TRBV14
CDR3nt: TGTGCCAGCAGCCGCATCCTACAGGGGGAGCAGTACTTC
CDR3aa: CASSRILQGEQYF